One and the same sample provided the 17 T cell receptor beta chains below, sequenced in a study of blood T cell repertoires in COVID-19. Measured with immunoSEQ multiplex PCR; TCRdb has only the in-frame clones, and not every one. The sample yields 60,000 to 90,000 clones, about 93% seen once. Source material: peripheral blood. The source is a woman older than 75 with acute or convalescent COVID-19.

The V gene is TRBV6-5, the J gene TRBJ1-2; D remains ambiguous. The V gene's germline CDR1 is MNHEY and CDR2 SVGAGI. The germline V and J ends were trimmed by 6 bases and 3 bases, with 17 bases remaining between them. The CDR3 is 15 residues long. CDR3 DNA sequence: TGTGCCAGCAGGGAGGGCTCGGCGGCCTACTATGGCTACACCTTC. Amino acid sequence: CASREGSAAYYGYTF.

This chain joins TRBV29-1 and TRBJ2-5; D may be TRBD1 (5 bases). V was clipped by 3 bases and J by 4 bases, with 18 bases between them. The CDR3 totals 15 residues. Per the germline V gene, CDR1 is SQVTM and CDR2 is ANQGSEA. The CDR3 reads CSVDLWGGPRETQYF. DNA of the CDR3: TGCAGCGTTGACCTCTGGGGCGGTCCTCGAGAGACCCAGTACTTC.

V gene TRBV6-5 combines with J gene TRBJ2-1; TRBD2 agrees at 11 bases. V gave up 2 bases and J gave up 8 bases; unmatched junction bases: 5. Germline loops: CDR1 MNHEY, CDR2 SVGAGI. CDR3 length equals 15 residues. CDR3 residues: CASSYHSGRADEQFF. The CDR3, as DNA: TGTGCCAGCAGTTACCATAGCGGGAGGGCCGATGAGCAGTTCTTC.

This sequence joins TRBV3-1 (or the pseudogene TRBV3-2) and TRBJ1-1; 8 nucleotides align to TRBD1. Germline CDR1 and CDR2: LGHDT and YNNKEL (reference sequence). With 4 bases clipped from V and 4 bases from J, the junction kept 8 bases outside the gene matches. The CDR3 length is 15 residues. This CDR3 is CASSLSGGVGTEAFF. Here the CDR3 DNA reads TGTGCCAGCAGCCTGTCAGGGGGCGTTGGCACTGAAGCTTTCTTT.

The CDR3 loop is CASSPRVDYGYTF. As DNA, the CDR3 is TGTGCCAGTAGTCCCAGGGTTGACTATGGCTACACCTTC. V usage is TRBV19 and J usage is TRBJ1-2; the D gene is possibly TRBD1 (5 bases). In germline, CDR1 is LNHDA, CDR2 SQIVND (reference sequence). The CDR3 loop spans 13 amino acids. V was shortened by 5 bases and J by 3 bases, with 10 bases between the two germline ends. The entire variable domain, with the rest obtained from reference TRBV19 and TRBJ1-2, is as follows: DGGITQSPKYLFRKEGQNVTLSCEQNLNHDAMYWYRQDPGQGLRLIYYSQIVNDFQKGDIAEGYSVSREKKESFPLTVTSAQKNPTAFYLCASSPRVDYGYTFGSGTRLTVV.

A few counts support this clone. The V call is TRBV2, the J call TRBJ1-1, with D possibly TRBD1 on 5 matching bases. The CDR3 is 13 amino acids. Germline V gene sequence: CDR1 SNHLY, CDR2 FYNNEI. V was cut by 4 bases and J by 1 base, with 7 bases left in between. CDR3 sequence reads: CASSGQPNTEAFF. The CDR3 nucleotides are TGTGCCAGCAGTGGACAGCCGAACACTGAAGCTTTCTTT. Drawing the rest from reference TRBV2 and TRBJ1-1, the complete variable domain is EPEVTQTPSHQVTQMGQEVILRCVPISNHLYFYWYRQILGQKVEFLVSFYNNEISEKSEIFDDQFSVERPDGSNFTLKIRSTKLEDSAMYFCASSGQPNTEAFFGQGTRLTVV.

The chain couples TRBV3-1 (or the pseudogene TRBV3-2) to TRBJ2-1, with no clear D. CDR3 size: 12 residues. Per germline, CDR1 LGHDT and CDR2 YNNKEL (reference sequence). V was cut by 3 bases and J by 8 bases, with 8 bases left in between. Written as DNA, the CDR3 is TGTGCCAGCAGCCACCCGGCGGATGAGCAGTTCTTC. Translated: CASSHPADEQFF.

CDR3 residues: CASSLEGAVPAYEQYF. The DNA for the CDR3 is TGTGCCAGCAGCTTAGAAGGGGCAGTACCCGCCTACGAGCAGTACTTC. V gene TRBV7-2 combines with J gene TRBJ2-7; D perhaps matches TRBD1 (5 bases). Trimming cost V 1 base and J 2 bases, with 15 bases left between them. Germline CDR1 and CDR2: SGHTA and FQGNSA. The length of the CDR3 is 16 residues.

This clone was seen just once. V gene TRBV5-4 combines with J gene TRBJ2-2; D may be TRBD2 (6 bases). Germline CDR1 and CDR2: SGHNT and YYREEE (reference sequence). Trimming took off 5 bases at V and 5 bases at J, with 16 bases between the two ends. The CDR3 covers 15 residues. CDR3 bases: TGTGCCAGCAGGAGGGGCCTAGGAGGGACCGGGGAGCTGTTTTTT. Translation: CASRRGLGGTGELFF.

This clone was counted a single time. The chain employs TRBV13 and TRBJ1-1; D not certain. CDR3 length equals 16 residues. Germline CDR1 and CDR2: PRHDT and FYEKMQ (reference sequence). Trimming took 5 bases from V and 0 from J, leaving 16 bases between them. This chain's CDR3 is CASSPAIANMNTEAFF. The DNA for the CDR3 is TGTGCCAGCAGCCCAGCAATAGCGAACATGAACACTGAAGCTTTCTTT.

The chain links TRBV29-1 to TRBJ2-3; D possibly corresponds to TRBD1 (6 bases). This CDR3 contains 15 residues. V lost 5 bases and J 0 bases, leaving 15 bases between the germline ends. Germline CDR1 reads SQVTM; CDR2 reads ANQGSEA. CDR3 coding DNA: TGCAGCGTTTCTCCCGGGACACTTAGCACAGATACGCAGTATTTT. Its protein product is CSVSPGTLSTDTQYF.

The chain employs TRBV10-1 and TRBJ2-2; a possible D gene is TRBD2 (5 bases). Per the germline V gene, CDR1 is WNHNN and CDR2 is SYGVQD (reference sequence). V lost 2 bases, J lost 4 bases, and 8 bases lay in between. CDR3 length: 14 amino acids. The CDR3 spells CASSERDVTGELFF. CDR3 DNA sequence: TGCGCCAGCAGTGAGCGGGATGTCACCGGGGAGCTGTTTTTT.

The chain carries TRBV7-8 and TRBJ1-6, with D tentatively TRBD1 (5 bases). V gave up 3 bases and J gave up 9 bases, with 15 bases separating them. The CDR3 is 15 residues long. Germline loops: CDR1 SGHVS, CDR2 FQNEAQ. For the CDR3, the DNA is TGTGCCAGCAGCTTTAGGGGAGGGTTGGGTTCACCCCTCCACTTT. It encodes CASSFRGGLGSPLHF.

The chain recombines TRBV19 with TRBJ2-4; a possible D gene is TRBD1 (7 bases). Germline loops: CDR1 LNHDA, CDR2 SQIVND (reference sequence). The CDR3 extends over 16 amino acids. V lost 5 bases and J 1 base, leaving 15 bases between the germline ends. The CDR3 region is CASSETGRPAKNIQYF. CDR3 sequence (DNA): TGTGCCAGTAGTGAGACAGGGAGGCCGGCCAAAAACATTCAGTACTTC.

This chain joins TRBV18 and TRBJ1-2; D possibly corresponds to TRBD1 (5 bases). This CDR3 comprises 16 residues. Germline-derived CDR1 and CDR2 are KGHSH and LQKENI. With 0 bases removed from V and 7 bases from J, the gap between germline ends came to 18 bases. CDR3 nucleotide sequence: TGTGCCAGCTCACCACCGAATTGGCAGGGCTCTGTTGGCTACACCTTC. The encoded protein is CASSPPNWQGSVGYTF. Full variable domain (rest looked up from reference TRBV18 and TRBJ1-2): NAGVMQNPRHLVRRRGQEARLRCSPMKGHSHVYWYRQLPEEGLKFMVYLQKENIIDESGMPKERFSAEFPKEGPSILRIQQVVRGDSAAYFCASSPPNWQGSVGYTFGSGTRLTVV.

The chain couples TRBV5-8 to TRBJ2-7; the D gene is possibly TRBD2 (6 bases). The germline V gene encodes CDR1 SGHTS and CDR2 YDEGEE. This CDR3 has 16 residues. V was shortened by 2 bases and J by 2 bases, with 17 bases between the two germline ends. In nucleotides, the CDR3 is TGTGCCAGCAGCTTTAGGCCGGGACTTGGGACCTACGAGCAGTACTTC. Translation gives CASSFRPGLGTYEQYF. Combining the CDR3 with reference TRBV5-8 and TRBJ2-7 gives the whole variable domain EAGVTQSPTHLIKTRGQQATLRCSPISGHTSVYWYQQALGLGLQFLLWYDEGEERNRGNFPPRFSGRQFPNYSSELNVNALELEDSALYLCASSFRPGLGTYEQYFGPGTRLTVT.

The chain couples TRBV24-1 to TRBJ2-1, with 9 nucleotides matching TRBD1. The germline gives CDR1 KGHDR, CDR2 SFDVKD. V lost 1 base and J lost 8; bases outside the gene matches: 5. The CDR3 sequence is 15 residues long. The CDR3 region has the DNA TGTGCCACCAGTGATTTAGGGACAGGGCCCGATGAGCAGTTCTTC. Its protein is CATSDLGTGPDEQFF.